This entry is about one TCR beta chain. Its antigen is unidentified. This entry is derived from a study of human CD8 memory T cell subsets. Study-wide results and limits: Only a minimal degree of mutual overlap characterized stem-like memory and precursor exhausted T cell repertoires.

Enrichment for total CD8+ T cells was performed by negative magnetic separation. The TCR beta sequencing libraries came from UMI-labeled 5' RACE. From the 5' RACE reads, TCRdb lists one entry per CDR3 protein and no DNA. This specimen shows several thousand distinct CDR3 sequences; the ten leading clones hold less than 25%. The germline gives CDR1 SEHNR, CDR2 FQNEAQ (reference sequence). The CDR3 totals 14 residues. The sample taken for sequencing was CD8+ T cells from PBMCs. This rearrangement joins TRBV7-9 to TRBJ2-5; TCRdb designates TRBD2, a call that cannot be tested without DNA. The clonotype was recovered from a human donor in good health. The CDR3 sequence is CASSPRMRAETQYF. The full variable domain, completed using reference TRBV7-9 and TRBJ2-5, is DTGVSQNPRHKITKRGQNVTFRCDPISEHNRLYWYRQTLGQGPEFLTYFQNEAQLEKSRLLSDRFSAERPKGSFSTLEIQRTEQGDSAMYLCASSPRMRAETQYFGPGTRLLVL.